This TCR beta chain is drawn from a study of T cells in localized non-small cell lung cancer. Study results and limitations: Longer overall survival accompanied higher blood T cell density. Appearing in adjacent lung were a median roughly 60 of the top 100 tumor clones. Uninvolved adjacent lung showed the highest T cell clonality, exceeding tumor.

Per the germline V gene, CDR1 is SGHRS and CDR2 is YFSETQ. The CDR3 is 14 residues long. Trimming took 6 bases from V and 5 from J; bases not matched to a gene: 8. Details on this clone: The antigen is undetermined.

Measured with immunoSEQ multiplex PCR; TCRdb has only the in-frame clones, and not every one. This table has roughly 24,000 clones, roughly 80% appearing once. This rearrangement joins TRBV5-1 to TRBJ2-1, with 7 bases aligning to TRBD2. The receptor was derived from a man aged 35 to 69 with stage III squamous cell lung carcinoma. This material consisted of peripheral blood, taken before any cancer treatment. CDR3 region: CASNTGGVDNEQFF. The CDR3 nucleotides read TGCGCCAGCAATACGGGAGGAGTCGACAATGAGCAGTTCTTC.